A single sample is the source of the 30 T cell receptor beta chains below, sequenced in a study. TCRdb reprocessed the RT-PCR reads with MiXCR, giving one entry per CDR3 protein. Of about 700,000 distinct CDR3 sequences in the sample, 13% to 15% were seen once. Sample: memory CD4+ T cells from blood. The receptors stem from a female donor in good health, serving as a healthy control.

This CDR3 is CASSRGPENTEAFF. CDR3 in DNA: TGTGCCAGCAGCAGGGGGCCCGAGAACACTGAAGCTTTCTTT. This chain uses TRBV9 with TRBJ1-1; 7 bases agree with TRBD1. V lost 4 bases and J lost 1; bases outside the gene matches: 4. Germline V CDR1 and CDR2: SGDLS, YYNGEE. The length of the CDR3 is 14 residues.

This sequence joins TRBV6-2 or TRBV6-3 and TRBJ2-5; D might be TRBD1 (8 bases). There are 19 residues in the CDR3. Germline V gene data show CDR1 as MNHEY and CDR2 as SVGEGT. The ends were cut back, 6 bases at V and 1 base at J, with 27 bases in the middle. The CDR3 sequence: CASRPRTGSAAGFQETQYF. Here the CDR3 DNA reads TGTGCCAGCAGGCCCCGGACAGGGTCTGCAGCGGGGTTCCAAGAGACCCAGTACTTC.

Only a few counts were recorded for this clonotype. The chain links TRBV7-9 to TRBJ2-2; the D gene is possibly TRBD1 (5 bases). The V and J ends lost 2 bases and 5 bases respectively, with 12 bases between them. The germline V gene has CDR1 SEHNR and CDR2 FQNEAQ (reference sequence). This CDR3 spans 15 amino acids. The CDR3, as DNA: TGTGCCAGCAGCTTACACGCAGGGCAAACCGGGGAGCTGTTTTTT. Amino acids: CASSLHAGQTGELFF.

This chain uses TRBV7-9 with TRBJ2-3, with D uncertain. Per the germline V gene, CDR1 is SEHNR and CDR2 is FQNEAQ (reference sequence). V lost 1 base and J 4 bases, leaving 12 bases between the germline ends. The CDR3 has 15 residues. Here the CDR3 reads CASSLVLPTADTQYF. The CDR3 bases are TGTGCCAGCAGCTTAGTTCTTCCTACGGCAGATACGCAGTATTTT.

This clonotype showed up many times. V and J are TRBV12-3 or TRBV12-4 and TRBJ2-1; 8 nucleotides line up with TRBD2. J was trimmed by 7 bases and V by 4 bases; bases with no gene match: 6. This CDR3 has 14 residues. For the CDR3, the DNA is TGTGCCAGCAGTTCCGGGACTAGTTCGAATGAGCAGTTCTTC. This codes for CASSSGTSSNEQFF.

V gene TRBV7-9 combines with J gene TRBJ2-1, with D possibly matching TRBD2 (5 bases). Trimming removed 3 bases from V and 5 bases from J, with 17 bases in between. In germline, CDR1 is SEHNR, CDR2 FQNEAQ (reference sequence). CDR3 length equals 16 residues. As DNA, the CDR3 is TGTGCCAGCAGCTTCCTCCCCAGCGGTACTAACAATGAGCAGTTCTTC. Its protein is CASSFLPSGTNNEQFF.

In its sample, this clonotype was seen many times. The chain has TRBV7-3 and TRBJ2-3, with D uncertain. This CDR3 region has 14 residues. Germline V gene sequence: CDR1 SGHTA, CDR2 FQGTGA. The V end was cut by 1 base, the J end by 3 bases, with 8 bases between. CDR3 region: CASSLKTETDTQYF. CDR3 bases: TGTGCCAGCAGCTTAAAGACTGAAACAGATACGCAGTATTTT.

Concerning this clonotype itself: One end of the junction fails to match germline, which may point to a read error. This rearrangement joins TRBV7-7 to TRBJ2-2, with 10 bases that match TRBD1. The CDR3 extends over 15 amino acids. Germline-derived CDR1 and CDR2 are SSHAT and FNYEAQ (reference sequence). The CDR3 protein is CASSLGQGDPGELFF. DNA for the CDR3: TGTGCTAGCAGCTTAGGACAGGGGGACCCCGGGGAGCTGTTTTTT.

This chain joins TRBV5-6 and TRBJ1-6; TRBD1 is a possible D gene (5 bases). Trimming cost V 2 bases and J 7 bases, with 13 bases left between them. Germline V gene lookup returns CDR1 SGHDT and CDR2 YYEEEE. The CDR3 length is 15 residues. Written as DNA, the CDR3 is TGTGCCAGCAGCTTAGGCGGGACCGCGAATTCACCCCTCCACTTT. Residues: CASSLGGTANSPLHF. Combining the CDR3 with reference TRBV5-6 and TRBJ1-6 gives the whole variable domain DAGVTQSPTHLIKTRGQQVTLRCSPKSGHDTVSWYQQALGQGPQFIFQYYEEEERQRGNFPDRFSGHQFPNYSSELNVNALLLGDSALYLCASSLGGTANSPLHFGNGTRLTVT.

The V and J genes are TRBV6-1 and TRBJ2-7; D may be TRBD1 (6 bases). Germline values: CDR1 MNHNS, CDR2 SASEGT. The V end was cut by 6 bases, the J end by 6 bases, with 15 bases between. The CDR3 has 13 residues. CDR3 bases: TGTGCCAGCAGGGACAGCGCCGGCAGCGAGCAGTACTTC. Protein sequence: CASRDSAGSEQYF.

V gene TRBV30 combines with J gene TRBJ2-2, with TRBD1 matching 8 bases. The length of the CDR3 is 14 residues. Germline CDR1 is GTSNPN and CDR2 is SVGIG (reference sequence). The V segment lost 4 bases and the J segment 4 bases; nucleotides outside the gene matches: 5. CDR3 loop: CAWNRGETTGELFF. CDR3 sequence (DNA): TGTGCCTGGAACAGGGGGGAGACCACCGGGGAGCTGTTTTTT.

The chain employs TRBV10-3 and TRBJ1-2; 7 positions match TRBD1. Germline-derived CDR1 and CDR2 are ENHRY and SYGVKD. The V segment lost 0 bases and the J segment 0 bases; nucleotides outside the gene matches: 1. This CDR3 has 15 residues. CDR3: CAISESGTANYGYTF. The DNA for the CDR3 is TGTGCCATCAGTGAGTCGGGGACAGCTAACTATGGCTACACCTTC.

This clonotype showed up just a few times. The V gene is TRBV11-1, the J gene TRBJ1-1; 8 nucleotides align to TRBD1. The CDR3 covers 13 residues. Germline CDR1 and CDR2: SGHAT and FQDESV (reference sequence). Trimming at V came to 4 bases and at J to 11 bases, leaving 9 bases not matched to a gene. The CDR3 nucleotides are TGTGCCAGCAGCTCACTCAACCGGGACAGGGCTTTCTTT. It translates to CASSSLNRDRAFF.

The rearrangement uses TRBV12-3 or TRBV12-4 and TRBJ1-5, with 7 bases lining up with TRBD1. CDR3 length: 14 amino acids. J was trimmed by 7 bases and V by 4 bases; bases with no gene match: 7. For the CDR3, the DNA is TGTGCCAGCAGTTGGAACAGGGGAGGACAGCCCCAGCATTTT. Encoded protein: CASSWNRGGQPQHF.

CDR3 DNA: TGTGCCAGCAGCCAAGTTCTAAGCGGGGAGCTGTTTTTT. This translates into CASSQVLSGELFF. The chain uses TRBV3-1 and TRBJ2-2; D not certain. Trimming stripped 1 base from V and 7 bases from J, with 7 bases between. This CDR3 is 13 amino acids long. Germline CDR1 reads LGHDT; CDR2 reads YNNKEL (reference sequence).

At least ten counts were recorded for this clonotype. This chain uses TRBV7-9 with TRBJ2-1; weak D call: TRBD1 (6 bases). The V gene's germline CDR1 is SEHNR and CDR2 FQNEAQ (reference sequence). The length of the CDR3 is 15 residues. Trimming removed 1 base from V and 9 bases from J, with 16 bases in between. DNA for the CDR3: TGTGCCAGCAGCTTAGATGGTCCAGGGGCAAGTGAGCAGTTCTTC. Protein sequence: CASSLDGPGASEQFF.

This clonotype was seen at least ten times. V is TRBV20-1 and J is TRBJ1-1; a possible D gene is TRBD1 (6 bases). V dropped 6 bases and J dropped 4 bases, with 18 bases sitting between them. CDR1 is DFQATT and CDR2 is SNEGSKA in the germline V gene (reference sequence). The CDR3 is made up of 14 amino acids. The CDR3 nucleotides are TGCAGTGCCGCCCTCCCCAGGGGTTCCACTGAAGCTTTCTTT. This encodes CSAALPRGSTEAFF.

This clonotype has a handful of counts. The CDR3 loop is CASSSRTGGGEKLFF. CDR3 DNA sequence: TGTGCCAGCAGCTCGCGGACAGGGGGAGGCGAAAAACTGTTTTTT. The chain is built from TRBV3-1 and TRBJ1-4, with TRBD1 matching 10 bases. This CDR3 comprises 15 residues. Per germline, CDR1 LGHDT and CDR2 YNNKEL (reference sequence). V was pared by 5 bases and J by 8 bases, with 8 bases of the junction left unmatched.

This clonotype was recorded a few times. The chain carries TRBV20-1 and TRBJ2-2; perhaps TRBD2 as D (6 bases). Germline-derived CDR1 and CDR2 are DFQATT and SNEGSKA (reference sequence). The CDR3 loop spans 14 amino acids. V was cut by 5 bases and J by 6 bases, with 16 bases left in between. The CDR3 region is CSAGRTASAGELFF. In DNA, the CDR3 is TGCAGTGCTGGGAGGACGGCCAGTGCCGGGGAGCTGTTTTTT.

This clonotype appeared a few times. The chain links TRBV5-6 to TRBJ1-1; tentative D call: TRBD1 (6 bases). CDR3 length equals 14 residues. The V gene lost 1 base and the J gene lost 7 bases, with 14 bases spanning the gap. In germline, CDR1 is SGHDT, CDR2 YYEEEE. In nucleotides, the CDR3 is TGTGCCAGCAGCTTGCAACAGGGCATCGGTGAAGCTTTCTTT. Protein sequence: CASSLQQGIGEAFF.

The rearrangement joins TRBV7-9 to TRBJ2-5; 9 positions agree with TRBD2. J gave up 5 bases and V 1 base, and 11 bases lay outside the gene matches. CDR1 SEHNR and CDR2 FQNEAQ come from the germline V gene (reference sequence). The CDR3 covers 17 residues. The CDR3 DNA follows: TGTGCCAGCAGCTTAGTAGTCGTTAGCGGGGGCGCGGAGACCCAGTACTTC. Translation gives CASSLVVVSGGAETQYF.

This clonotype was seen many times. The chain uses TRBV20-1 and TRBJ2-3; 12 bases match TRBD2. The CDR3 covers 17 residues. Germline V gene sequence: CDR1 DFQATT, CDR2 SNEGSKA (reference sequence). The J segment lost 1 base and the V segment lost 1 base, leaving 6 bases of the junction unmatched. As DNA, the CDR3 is TGCAGTGCTAGAGGGGGGGCTAGCGGGAGGGGCACAGATACGCAGTATTTT. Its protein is CSARGGASGRGTDTQYF.

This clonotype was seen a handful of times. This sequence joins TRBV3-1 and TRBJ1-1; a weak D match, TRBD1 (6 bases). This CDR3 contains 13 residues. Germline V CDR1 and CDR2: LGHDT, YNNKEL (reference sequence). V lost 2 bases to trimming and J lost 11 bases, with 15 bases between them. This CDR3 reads CASSQRARDTAFF. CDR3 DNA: TGTGCCAGCAGCCAAAGGGCCCGGGACACGGCTTTCTTT.

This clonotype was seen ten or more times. The CDR3 sequence: CSVETDSGYEQYF. The DNA of the CDR3 is TGCAGCGTTGAGACGGACAGCGGCTACGAGCAGTACTTC. The chain joins TRBV29-1 to TRBJ2-7, with D possibly matching TRBD1 (6 bases). CDR1 and CDR2 from the germline V gene are SQVTM and ANQGSEA. The CDR3 spans 13 residues. V dropped 3 bases and J dropped 3 bases, with 12 bases sitting between them.

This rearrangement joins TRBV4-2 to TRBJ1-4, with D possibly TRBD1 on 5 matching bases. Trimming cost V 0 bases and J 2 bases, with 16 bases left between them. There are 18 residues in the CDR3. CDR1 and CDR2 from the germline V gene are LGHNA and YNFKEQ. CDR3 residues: CASSQETSGWGTNEKLFF. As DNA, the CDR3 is TGTGCCAGCAGCCAAGAAACGTCGGGTTGGGGGACTAATGAAAAACTGTTTTTT.

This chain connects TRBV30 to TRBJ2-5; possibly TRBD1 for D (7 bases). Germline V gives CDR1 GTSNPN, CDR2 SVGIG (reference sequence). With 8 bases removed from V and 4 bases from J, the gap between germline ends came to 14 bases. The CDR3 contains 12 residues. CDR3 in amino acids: CARQGEAETQYF. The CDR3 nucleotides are TGTGCCCGGCAGGGGGAGGCAGAGACCCAGTACTTC.

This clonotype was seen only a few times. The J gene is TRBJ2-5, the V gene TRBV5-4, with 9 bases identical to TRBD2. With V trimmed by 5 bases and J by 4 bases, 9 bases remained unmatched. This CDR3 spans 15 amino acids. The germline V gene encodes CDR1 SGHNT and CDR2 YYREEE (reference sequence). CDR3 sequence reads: CASSLSGSLGETQYF. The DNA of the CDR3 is TGTGCCAGCAGTCTTAGCGGGAGCTTAGGAGAGACCCAGTACTTC.

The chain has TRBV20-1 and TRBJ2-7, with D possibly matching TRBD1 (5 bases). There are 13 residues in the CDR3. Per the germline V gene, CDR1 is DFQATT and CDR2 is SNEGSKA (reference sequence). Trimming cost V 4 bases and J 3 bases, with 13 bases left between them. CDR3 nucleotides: TGCAGTGCTATGGCAGGGTGGAACTACGAGCAGTACTTC. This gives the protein CSAMAGWNYEQYF.

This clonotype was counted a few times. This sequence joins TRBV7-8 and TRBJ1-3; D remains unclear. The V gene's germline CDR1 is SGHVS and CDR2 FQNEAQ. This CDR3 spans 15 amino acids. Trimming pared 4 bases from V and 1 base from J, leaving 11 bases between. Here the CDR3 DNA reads TGTGCCAGCAGCTCGGGATCACTTTCTGGAAACACCATATATTTT. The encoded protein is CASSSGSLSGNTIYF.

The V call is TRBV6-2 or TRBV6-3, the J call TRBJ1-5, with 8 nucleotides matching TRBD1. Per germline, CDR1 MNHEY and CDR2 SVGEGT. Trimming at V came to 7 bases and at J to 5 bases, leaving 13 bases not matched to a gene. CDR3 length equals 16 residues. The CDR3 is CASTTPHRGGDQPQHF. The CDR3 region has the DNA TGTGCCAGCACCACACCTCACAGGGGGGGCGATCAGCCCCAGCATTTT.